The 21 T cell receptor beta chains reported below all come from one sample, sequenced in a study of low-dose radiotherapy and immunotherapy resistance in tumors. As to time point: after trial treatment. Treatment described: LDRT plus nivolumab, ipilimumab, low-dose cyclophosphamide and aspirin (RACIN trial). Covering alpha and beta chains, TRAV- and TRBV-specific primers were used for the first-strand cDNA. A roughly 19-cycle PCR with a constant-region primer and V-primer adapter amplified TCRs. Using its own MiXCR run on the reads, TCRdb lists one record per CDR3 protein. Counted here are 100,000 or so distinct CDR3 sequences, about a fifth occurring once; the ten biggest clones make up about 4%. The input for sequencing was PBMCs, taken after low-dose radiotherapy plus immunotherapy. The receptors derive from a male donor with prostate cancer.

This clonotype was found many times. The chain combines TRBV20-1 with TRBJ1-5, with TRBD1 as a possible D gene (6 bases). The CDR3 has 15 residues. CDR1 and CDR2 (germline): DFQATT, SNEGSKA (reference sequence). Trimming cost V 5 bases and J 0 bases, with 14 bases left between them. The CDR3 nucleotides read TGCAGTGCTGGGGGGAGGGGGTTTAGCAATCAGCCCCAGCATTTT. It translates to CSAGGRGFSNQPQHF.

This clonotype showed up many times. This chain links TRBV12-5 with TRBJ1-5; 11 nucleotides line up with TRBD1. J was trimmed by 6 bases and V by 6 bases; bases with no gene match: 4. This CDR3 is 14 amino acids long. The germline gives CDR1 LGHNT, CDR2 FRNRAP. Here the CDR3 DNA reads TGTGCTAGTGGCCGGGACAGGGGGGGTCAGCCCCAGCATTTT. Amino acid sequence: CASGRDRGGQPQHF.

There are many counts of this clonotype. This chain links TRBV19 with TRBJ2-5; D gene uncertain. V lost 5 bases and J lost 0, with 10 bases in between. The CDR3 is made up of 14 amino acids. Germline V gene sequence: CDR1 LNHDA, CDR2 SQIVND (reference sequence). DNA of the CDR3: TGTGCCAGTAGTGCCTACAGTTACCAAGAGACCCAGTACTTC. Its protein product is CASSAYSYQETQYF.

The sample holds many counts of this clonotype. The rearrangement links TRBV12-3 or TRBV12-4 to TRBJ2-1, with 15 bases identical to TRBD2. The CDR3 has 19 residues. J gave up 2 bases and V 4 bases, and 9 bases lay outside the gene matches. The CDR3 region has the DNA TGTGCCAGCAGTTCGAGGACTAGCGGGGGGGCCGAAACCTACAATGAGCAGTTCTTC. Amino acids: CASSSRTSGGAETYNEQFF.

This clonotype has ten or more counts. The genes are TRBV6-6 and TRBJ2-5, with 9 bases that match TRBD2. Germline-derived CDR1 and CDR2 are MNHNY and SVGAGI (reference sequence). With 5 bases clipped from V and 5 bases from J, the junction kept 9 bases outside the gene matches. The CDR3 sequence is 15 residues long. In nucleotides, the CDR3 is TGTGCCAGCAGTGTCCGAGGCGGGGGGGCGGAGACCCAGTACTTC. Protein: CASSVRGGGAETQYF.

In this sample, this clonotype turned up many times. The gene calls are TRBV7-2 and TRBJ2-7, with D maybe TRBD2 (5 bases). The CDR3 consists of 15 residues. V lost 5 bases and J lost 7, with 21 bases in between. Per germline, CDR1 SGHTA and CDR2 FQGNSA. For the CDR3, the DNA is TGTGCCAGCAGCGTCCGGACTCCCGTCTGGGTTGAGCAGTACTTC. Translating gives CASSVRTPVWVEQYF.

Points on this clonotype: It is likely a read error: a sequence one base away is far more abundant. The chain employs TRBV2 and TRBJ2-1; D is possibly TRBD1 (6 bases). The CDR3 has 14 amino acids. The germline V gene has CDR1 SNHLY and CDR2 FYNNEI. The germline V and J ends were trimmed by 6 bases and 4 bases, with 13 bases remaining between them. CDR3 region: CASSSRTVYNEQFF. CDR3 bases: TGTGCCAGCAGCTCCCGGACAGTGTACAATGAGCAGTTCTTC.

This clonotype was detected ten times or more. The CDR3 sequence: CASSKGRSWGQKSTEAFF. The CDR3 DNA reads as TGTGCCAGCAGCAAAGGTAGATCGTGGGGACAAAAATCGACTGAAGCTTTCTTT. This chain links TRBV21-1 with TRBJ1-1; the table names TRBD1, a call not compared with the DNA. TRBV21-1 is annotated as a pseudogene. This CDR3 comprises 18 residues.

The V call is TRBV5-1, the J call TRBJ1-5; possible D gene TRBD1, 6 bases. CDR1 is SGHRS and CDR2 is YFSETQ in the germline V gene. The CDR3 has 15 amino acids. Trimming left V 4 bases short and J 1 base short, with 12 bases between. CDR3 sequence reads: CASSVGGTSNQPQHF. The CDR3 region has the DNA TGCGCCAGCAGCGTAGGGGGTACGAGCAATCAGCCCCAGCATTTT.

The genes are TRBV29-1 and TRBJ2-2, with D perhaps matching TRBD2 (6 bases). Per the germline V gene, CDR1 is SQVTM and CDR2 is ANQGSEA. This CDR3 spans 15 amino acids. Trimming took off 6 bases at V and 6 bases at J, with 20 bases between the two ends. CDR3 DNA sequence: TGCAGCGTCCTCAGCGCAGCGGGCCACCCCGGGGAGCTGTTTTTT. Translating gives CSVLSAAGHPGELFF.

A word on this clonotype: A much larger clone lies a single base off, so this may be a read error. The rearrangement links TRBV30 to TRBJ1-4, with D hard to call. The ends were cut back, 2 bases at V and 5 bases at J, with 9 bases in the middle. The CDR3 is made up of 13 amino acids. CDR1 is GTSNPN, CDR2 SVGIG, per germline (reference sequence). The CDR3 DNA reads TGTGCCTGGAGTACCGAGTCCAATGAAAAACTGTTTTTT. Protein product: CAWSTESNEKLFF.

This clonotype was observed many times. The chain carries TRBV2 and TRBJ2-7; no reliable D call. Between the trimmed V and J ends, which lost 6 bases and 5 bases, there was a span of 5 bases. CDR1 and CDR2 from the germline V gene are SNHLY and FYNNEI. The length of the CDR3 is 10 residues. CDR3 in DNA: TGTGCCAGCAGACGAAACGAGCAGTACTTC. Translation: CASRRNEQYF.

This clonotype was counted ten times or more. The V gene is TRBV19, the J gene TRBJ1-2, with TRBD1 as a possible D gene (5 bases). Germline CDR1 is LNHDA and CDR2 is SQIVND (reference sequence). Trimming took 6 bases from V and 4 from J, leaving 15 bases between them. CDR3 length: 14 residues. Here the CDR3 reads CASSSMGTSYGYTF. In DNA form, the CDR3 reads TGTGCCAGTAGCAGCATGGGGACCTCCTATGGCTACACCTTC.

This clonotype appeared many times. The chain uses TRBV11-2 and TRBJ2-2; D remains unclear. The ends were cut back, 5 bases at V and 2 bases at J, with 9 bases in the middle. The CDR3 extends over 14 amino acids. The germline gives CDR1 SGHAT, CDR2 FQNNGV. The CDR3 nucleotides are TGTGCCAGCAGCCGTGGCATCAACACCGGGGAGCTGTTTTTT. Translation gives CASSRGINTGELFF.

This clonotype came up many times. The genes are TRBV11-3 and TRBJ2-3; D not certain. Trimming left V 1 base short and J 2 bases short, with 7 bases between. CDR1 SGHNT and CDR2 YENEEA come from the germline V gene. There are 14 residues in the CDR3. CDR3 sequence: CASSLGSATDTQYF. The DNA for the CDR3 is TGTGCCAGCAGCTTAGGATCCGCCACAGATACGCAGTATTTT.

This clonotype was detected only a few times. The chain recombines TRBV28 with TRBJ1-2; maybe TRBD1 (6 bases). V shed 11 bases and J shed 4 bases, with 17 bases lying between them. The CDR3 covers 13 residues. Germline-derived CDR1 and CDR2 are MDHEN and SYDVKM. Here the CDR3 reads CAGGGGASYGYTF. The CDR3 nucleotides are TGTGCCGGAGGGGGGGGCGCATCCTATGGCTACACCTTC.

This clonotype was counted many times. The V gene is TRBV29-1, the J gene TRBJ2-7; D assignment may be TRBD1 or TRBD2 (5 bases each). Germline CDR1 and CDR2: SQVTM and ANQGSEA. This CDR3 is 13 amino acids long. V lost 4 bases and J 6 bases, leaving 16 bases between the germline ends. CDR3 protein: CSVAAAGRGEQYF. DNA for the CDR3: TGCAGCGTTGCAGCGGCAGGGAGAGGCGAGCAGTACTTC.

This rearrangement joins TRBV28 to TRBJ2-7; D is unresolved. The germline gives CDR1 MDHEN, CDR2 SYDVKM. V was clipped by 7 bases and J by 4 bases, with 20 bases between them. CDR3 size: 15 residues. This chain's CDR3 is CASKYQGPYTYEQYF. CDR3 coding DNA: TGTGCCAGCAAATATCAAGGACCCTACACTTACGAGCAGTACTTC.

This clonotype was found a few times. The gene calls are TRBV7-2 and TRBJ2-5; D not resolved. V was shortened by 0 bases and J by 0 bases, with 2 bases between the two germline ends. The CDR3 is 13 residues long. The germline gives CDR1 SGHTA, CDR2 FQGNSA. The CDR3 sequence is CASSLAYQETQYF. The CDR3 nucleotides are TGTGCCAGCAGCTTAGCCTACCAAGAGACCCAGTACTTC.

This clonotype was seen at least ten times. The rearrangement uses TRBV24-1 and TRBJ2-3; D is unclear. V was trimmed by 2 bases and J by 2 bases, leaving 7 bases between them. CDR1 is KGHDR, CDR2 SFDVKD, per germline. The length of the CDR3 is 14 residues. In DNA form, the CDR3 reads TGTGCCACCAGTGATTCGGCTGACACAGATACGCAGTATTTT. As protein: CATSDSADTDTQYF.

This clonotype was counted ten times or more. One junction end disagrees with the germline gene, perhaps due to a read error. V and J are TRBV6-6 and TRBJ2-5; TRBD2 is a possible D gene (7 bases). The CDR3 consists of 15 residues. From germline, CDR1 is MNHNY and CDR2 SVGAGI (reference sequence). CDR3 protein: CVSSRREGEGETQYF. Written as DNA, the CDR3 is TGTGTCAGCAGCCGAAGGGAGGGGGAGGGGGAGACCCAGTACTTC.